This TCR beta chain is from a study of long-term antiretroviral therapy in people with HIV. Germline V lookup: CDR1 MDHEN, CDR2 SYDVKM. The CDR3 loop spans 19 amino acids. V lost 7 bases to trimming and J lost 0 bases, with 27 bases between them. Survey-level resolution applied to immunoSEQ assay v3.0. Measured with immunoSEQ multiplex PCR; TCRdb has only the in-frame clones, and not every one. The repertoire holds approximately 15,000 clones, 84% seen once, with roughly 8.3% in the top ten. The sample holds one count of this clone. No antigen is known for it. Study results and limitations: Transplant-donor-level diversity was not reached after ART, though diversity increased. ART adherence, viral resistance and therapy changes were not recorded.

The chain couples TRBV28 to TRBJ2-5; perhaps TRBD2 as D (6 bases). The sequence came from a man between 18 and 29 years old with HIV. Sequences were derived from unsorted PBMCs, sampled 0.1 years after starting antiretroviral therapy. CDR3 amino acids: CASTPPPSATPWYQETQYF. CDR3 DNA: TGTGCCAGCACCCCACCCCCTAGCGCGACACCGTGGTACCAAGAGACCCAGTACTTC. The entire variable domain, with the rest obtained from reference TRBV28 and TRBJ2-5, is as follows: DVKVTQSSRYLVKRTGEKVFLECVQDMDHENMFWYRQDPGLGLRLIYFSYDVKMKEKGDIPEGYSVSREKKERFSLILESASTNQTSMYLCASTPPPSATPWYQETQYFGPGTRLLVL.